Given below is one T cell receptor beta chain in context. Only in-frame clones appear in the TCRdb table, and some are missing; sequencing was by immunoSEQ multiplex PCR. This repertoire shows 150,000 to 200,000 clones, around four fifths found once; its top ten account for roughly 14%. J lost 7 bases, V lost 2 bases, and 6 bases had no gene match. Germline V gene sequence: CDR1 MNHEY, CDR2 SVGAGI. This CDR3 contains 15 residues. The sample is drawn from a study of blood T cell repertoires in COVID-19. The chain combines TRBV6-5 with TRBJ2-1, with 9 bases matching TRBD2. The origin of this receptor is a woman in her 70s with COVID-19, enrolled during active disease. The sample was peripheral blood. Here the CDR3 reads CASSYLLAGINEQFF. CDR3 in DNA: TGTGCCAGCAGTTACCTCCTAGCGGGAATAAATGAGCAGTTCTTC.